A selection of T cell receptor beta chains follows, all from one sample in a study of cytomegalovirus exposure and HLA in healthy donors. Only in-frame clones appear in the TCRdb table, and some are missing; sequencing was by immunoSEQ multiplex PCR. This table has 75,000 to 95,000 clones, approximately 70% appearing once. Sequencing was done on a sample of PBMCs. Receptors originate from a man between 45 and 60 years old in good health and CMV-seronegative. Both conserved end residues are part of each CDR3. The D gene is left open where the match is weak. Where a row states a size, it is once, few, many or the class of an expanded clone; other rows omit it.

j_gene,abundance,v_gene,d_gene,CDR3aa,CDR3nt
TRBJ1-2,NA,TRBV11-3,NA,CASSFSQVNYGYTF,TGTGCCAGCAGCTTCAGTCAGGTTAACTATGGCTACACCTTC
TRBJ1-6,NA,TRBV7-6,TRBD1,CASSLEPPPPGQGVNSPLHF,TGTGCCAGCAGCTTAGAACCTCCCCCCCCGGGACAGGGAGTTAATTCACCCCTCCACTTT
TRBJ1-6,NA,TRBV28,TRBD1,CASSFREGQGYNSPLHF,TGTGCCAGCAGTTTCCGGGAGGGACAGGGGTATAATTCACCCCTCCACTTT
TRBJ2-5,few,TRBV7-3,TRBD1,CASSRTGGEETQYF,TGTGCCAGCAGCCGGACAGGGGGCGAGGAGACCCAGTACTTC
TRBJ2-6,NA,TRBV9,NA,CASSVASSGANVLTF,TGTGCCAGCAGCGTAGCTTCTTCTGGGGCCAACGTCCTGACTTTC
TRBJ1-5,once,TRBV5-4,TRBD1,CASSTDRTKPQHF,TGTGCCAGCAGCACGGACAGGACGAAGCCCCAGCATTTT
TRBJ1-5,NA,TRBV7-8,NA,CASSLDRGSVGYQPQHF,TGTGCCAGCAGCTTAGATAGGGGGTCGGTTGGTTATCAGCCCCAGCATTTT
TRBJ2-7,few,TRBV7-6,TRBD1,CASSLREAGTGSSEQYF,TGTGCCAGCAGCTTAAGAGAAGCCGGGACAGGGTCCTCCGAGCAGTACTTC
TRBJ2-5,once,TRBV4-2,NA,CASSTRGGGTQETQYF,TGTGCCAGCAGCACTCGAGGCGGCGGCACCCAAGAGACCCAGTACTTC
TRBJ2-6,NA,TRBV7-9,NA,CASPHSPGANVLTF,TGTGCCAGTCCACACAGCCCGGGGGCCAACGTCCTGACTTTC
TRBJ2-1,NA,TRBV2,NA,CASSDRGGNEQFF,TGTGCCAGCAGTGATCGAGGGGGCAATGAGCAGTTCTTC
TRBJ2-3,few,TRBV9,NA,CASSVDHSLTDTQYF,TGTGCCAGCAGCGTAGATCACTCCCTCACAGATACGCAGTATTTT
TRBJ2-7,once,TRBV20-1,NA,CSAPGEEQYF,TGCAGTGCCCCAGGGGAGGAGCAGTACTTC
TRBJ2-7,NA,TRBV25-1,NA,CASTKDKSYEQYF,TGTGCCAGCACCAAGGACAAGTCCTACGAGCAGTACTTC
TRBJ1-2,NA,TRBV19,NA,CASIPRDYYGYTF,TGTGCCAGTATCCCCCGGGACTACTATGGCTACACCTTC
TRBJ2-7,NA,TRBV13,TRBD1,CASSLFGTGDGEQYF,TGTGCCAGCAGCTTATTTGGGACAGGGGATGGCGAGCAGTACTTC
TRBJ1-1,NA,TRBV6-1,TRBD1,CASSEVPQGAEGNTEAFF,TGTGCCAGCAGTGAAGTACCACAGGGGGCTGAGGGGAACACTGAAGCTTTCTTT
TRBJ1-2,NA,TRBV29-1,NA,CSADPGVGGYTF,TGCAGCGCCGACCCAGGGGTGGGCGGCTACACCTTC
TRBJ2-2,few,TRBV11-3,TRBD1,CASSTGQGNTGELFF,TGTGCCAGCAGCACCGGACAGGGCAACACCGGGGAGCTGTTTTTT
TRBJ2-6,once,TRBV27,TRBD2,CASSRFGGAGANVLTF,TGTGCCAGCAGCCGTTTTGGGGGGGCTGGGGCCAACGTCCTGACTTTC
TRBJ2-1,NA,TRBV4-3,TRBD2,CASSQRLAGVSYNEQFF,TGCGCCAGCAGCCAAAGGCTAGCGGGCGTCTCCTACAATGAGCAGTTCTTC
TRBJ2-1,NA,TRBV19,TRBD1,CASSIRQGYNEQFF,TGTGCCAGTAGTATACGACAGGGCTACAATGAGCAGTTCTTC
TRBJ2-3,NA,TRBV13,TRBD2,CASSLASGTGTDTQYF,TGTGCCAGCAGCTTAGCTAGCGGGACCGGCACAGATACGCAGTATTTT
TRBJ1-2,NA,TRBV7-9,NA,CASSESEDGYTF,TGTGCCAGCAGCGAAAGCGAGGATGGCTACACCTTC
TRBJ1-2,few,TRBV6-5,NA,CASRLQGSGGYTF,TGTGCCAGCAGGCTCCAGGGGTCGGGTGGCTACACCTTC
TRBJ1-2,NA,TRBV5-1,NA,CASSSGGALRSGYTF,TGCGCCAGCAGCTCCGGGGGGGCGCTACGGTCCGGCTACACCTTC